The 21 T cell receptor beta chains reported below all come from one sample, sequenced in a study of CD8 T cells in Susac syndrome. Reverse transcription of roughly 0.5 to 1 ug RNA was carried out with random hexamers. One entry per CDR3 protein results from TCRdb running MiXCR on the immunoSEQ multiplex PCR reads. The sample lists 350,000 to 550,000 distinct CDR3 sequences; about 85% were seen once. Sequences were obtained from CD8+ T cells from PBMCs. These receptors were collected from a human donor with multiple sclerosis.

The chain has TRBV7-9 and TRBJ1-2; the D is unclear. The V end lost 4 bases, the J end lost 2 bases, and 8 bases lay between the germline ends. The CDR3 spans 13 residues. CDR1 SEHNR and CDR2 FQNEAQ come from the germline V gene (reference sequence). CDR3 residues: CASSSQPNYGYTF. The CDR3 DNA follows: TGTGCCAGCAGCTCCCAGCCCAACTATGGCTACACCTTC.

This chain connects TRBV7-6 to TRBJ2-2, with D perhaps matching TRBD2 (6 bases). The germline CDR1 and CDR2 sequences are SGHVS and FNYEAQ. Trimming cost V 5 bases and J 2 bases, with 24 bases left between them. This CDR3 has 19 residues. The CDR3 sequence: CASSPGVAVTLLNTGELFF. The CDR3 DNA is TGTGCCAGCAGCCCCGGGGTAGCGGTGACTCTATTAAACACCGGGGAGCTGTTTTTT.

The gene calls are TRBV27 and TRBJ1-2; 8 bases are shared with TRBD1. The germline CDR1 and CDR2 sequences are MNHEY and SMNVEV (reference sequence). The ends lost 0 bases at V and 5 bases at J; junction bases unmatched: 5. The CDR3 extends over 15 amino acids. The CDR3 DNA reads TGTGCCAGCAGTTTATCGACAGGGGCGGGGTATGGCTACACCTTC. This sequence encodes CASSLSTGAGYGYTF.

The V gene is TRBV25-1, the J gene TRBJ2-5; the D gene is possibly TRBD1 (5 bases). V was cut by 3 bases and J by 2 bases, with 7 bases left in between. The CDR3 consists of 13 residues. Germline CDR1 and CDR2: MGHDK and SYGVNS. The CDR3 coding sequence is TGTGCCAGCAGTGATTCAGGGCAAGAGACCCAGTACTTC. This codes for CASSDSGQETQYF.

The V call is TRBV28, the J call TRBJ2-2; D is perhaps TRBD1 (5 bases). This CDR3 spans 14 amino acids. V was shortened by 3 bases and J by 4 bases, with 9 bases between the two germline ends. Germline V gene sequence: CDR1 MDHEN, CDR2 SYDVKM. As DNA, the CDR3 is TGTGCCAGCAGTTTTCAGGGATTCACCGGGGAGCTGTTTTTT. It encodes CASSFQGFTGELFF. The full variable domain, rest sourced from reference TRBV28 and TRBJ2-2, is DVKVTQSSRYLVKRTGEKVFLECVQDMDHENMFWYRQDPGLGLRLIYFSYDVKMKEKGDIPEGYSVSREKKERFSLILESASTNQTSMYLCASSFQGFTGELFFGEGSRLTVL.

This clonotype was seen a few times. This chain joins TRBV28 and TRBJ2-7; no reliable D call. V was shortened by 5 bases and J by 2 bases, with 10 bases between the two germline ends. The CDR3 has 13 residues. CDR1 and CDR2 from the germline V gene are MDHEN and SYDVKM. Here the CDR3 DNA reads TGTGCCAGCAGTGTAACTGAGACCTACGAGCAGTACTTC. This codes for CASSVTETYEQYF.

The CDR3 bases are TGTGCCAGCAGCTTAGACCGGGTTATGGCCCAAGAGACCCAGTACTTC. It codes for CASSLDRVMAQETQYF. The V and J genes are TRBV11-2 and TRBJ2-5, with unresolved D. V lost 0 bases and J lost 1, with 12 bases in between. The CDR3 length is 16 residues. Germline-derived CDR1 and CDR2 are SGHAT and FQNNGV.

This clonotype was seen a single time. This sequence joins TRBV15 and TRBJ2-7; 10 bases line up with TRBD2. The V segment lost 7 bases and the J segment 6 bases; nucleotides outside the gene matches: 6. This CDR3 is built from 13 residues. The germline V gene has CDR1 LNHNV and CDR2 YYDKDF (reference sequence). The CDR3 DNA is TGTGCCACCAACATAGCGGGAGGAGGCGAGCAGTACTTC. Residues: CATNIAGGGEQYF.

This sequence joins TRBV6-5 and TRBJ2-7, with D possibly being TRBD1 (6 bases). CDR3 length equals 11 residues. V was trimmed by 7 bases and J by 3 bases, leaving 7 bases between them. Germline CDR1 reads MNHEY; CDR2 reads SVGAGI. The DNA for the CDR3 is TGTGCCAGCACAGGGGACTACGAGCAGTACTTC. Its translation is CASTGDYEQYF.

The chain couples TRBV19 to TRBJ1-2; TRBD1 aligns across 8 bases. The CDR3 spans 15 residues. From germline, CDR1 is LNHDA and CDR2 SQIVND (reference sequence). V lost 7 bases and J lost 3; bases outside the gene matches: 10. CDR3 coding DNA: TGTGCCAGTACCTATGGCGGACAGGGCGACTATGGCTACACCTTC. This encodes CASTYGGQGDYGYTF.

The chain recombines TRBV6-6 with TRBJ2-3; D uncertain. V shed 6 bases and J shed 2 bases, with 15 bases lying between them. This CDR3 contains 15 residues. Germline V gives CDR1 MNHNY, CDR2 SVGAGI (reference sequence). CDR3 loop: CASSPGPTNTDTQYF. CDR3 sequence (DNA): TGTGCCAGCAGCCCAGGTCCTACGAACACAGATACGCAGTATTTT.

The CDR3 loop reads CASSEVGGNQPQHF. Written as DNA, the CDR3 is TGTGCCAGCAGTGAAGTGGGAGGGAATCAGCCCCAGCATTTT. V and J are TRBV6-1 and TRBJ1-5; unclear D gene. From germline, CDR1 is MNHNS and CDR2 SASEGT. The CDR3 has 14 residues. Trimming removed 1 base from V and 4 bases from J, with 8 bases in between.

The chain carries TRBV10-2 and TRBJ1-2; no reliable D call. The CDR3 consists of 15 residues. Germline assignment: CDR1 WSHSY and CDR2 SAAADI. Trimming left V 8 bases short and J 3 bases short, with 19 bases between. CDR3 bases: TGCGCCAGCGGCTCCGAGACCCCTCTGGACTATGGCTACACCTTC. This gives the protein CASGSETPLDYGYTF.

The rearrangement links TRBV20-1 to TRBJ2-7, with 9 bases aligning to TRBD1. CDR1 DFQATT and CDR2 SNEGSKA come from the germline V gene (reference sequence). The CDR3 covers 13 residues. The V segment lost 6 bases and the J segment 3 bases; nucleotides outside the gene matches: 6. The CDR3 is CSARTGDNYEQYF. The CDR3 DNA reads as TGCAGTGCCCGGACAGGGGACAACTACGAGCAGTACTTC.

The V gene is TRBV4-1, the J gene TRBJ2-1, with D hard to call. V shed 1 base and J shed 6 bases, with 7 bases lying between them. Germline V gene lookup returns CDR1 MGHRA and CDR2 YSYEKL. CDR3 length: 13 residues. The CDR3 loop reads CASSQGNGNEQFF. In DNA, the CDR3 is TGCGCCAGCAGCCAAGGAAACGGCAATGAGCAGTTCTTC.

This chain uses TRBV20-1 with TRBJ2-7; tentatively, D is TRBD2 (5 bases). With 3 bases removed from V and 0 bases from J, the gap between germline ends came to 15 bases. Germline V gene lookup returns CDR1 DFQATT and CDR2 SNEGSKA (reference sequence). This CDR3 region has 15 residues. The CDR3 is CSASPWTGSSYEQYF. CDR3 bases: TGCAGTGCTAGTCCCTGGACGGGAAGCTCCTACGAGCAGTACTTC.

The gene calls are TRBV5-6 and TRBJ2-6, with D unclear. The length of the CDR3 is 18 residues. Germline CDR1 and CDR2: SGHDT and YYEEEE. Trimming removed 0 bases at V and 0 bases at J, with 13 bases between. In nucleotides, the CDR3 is TGTGCCAGCAGCTTGGGGGTTATGGGAAGCTCTGGGGCCAACGTCCTGACTTTC. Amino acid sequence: CASSLGVMGSSGANVLTF. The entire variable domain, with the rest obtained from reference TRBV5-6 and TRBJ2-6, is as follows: DAGVTQSPTHLIKTRGQQVTLRCSPKSGHDTVSWYQQALGQGPQFIFQYYEEEERQRGNFPDRFSGHQFPNYSSELNVNALLLGDSALYLCASSLGVMGSSGANVLTFGAGSRLTVL.

The CDR3 coding sequence is TGTGCCAGCAGTTACAAGCTCTGGGACATTCAGTACTTC. Translated, it gives CASSYKLWDIQYF. The chain couples TRBV6-5 to TRBJ2-4; no definite D call. CDR1 and CDR2 from the germline V gene are MNHEY and SVGAGI. The CDR3 runs to 13 residues. The ends were cut back, 2 bases at V and 8 bases at J, with 10 bases in the middle.

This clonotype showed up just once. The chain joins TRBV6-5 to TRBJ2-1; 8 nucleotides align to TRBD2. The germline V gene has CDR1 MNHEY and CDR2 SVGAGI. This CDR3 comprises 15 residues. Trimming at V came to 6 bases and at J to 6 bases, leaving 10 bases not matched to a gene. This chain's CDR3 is CASSDGLAGANEQFF. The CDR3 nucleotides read TGTGCCAGCAGCGACGGACTAGCCGGCGCCAATGAGCAGTTCTTC.

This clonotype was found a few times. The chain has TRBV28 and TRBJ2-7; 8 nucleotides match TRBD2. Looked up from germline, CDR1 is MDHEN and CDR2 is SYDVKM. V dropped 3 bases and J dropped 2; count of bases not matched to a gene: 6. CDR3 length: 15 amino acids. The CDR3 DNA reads TGTGCCAGCAGTTTCCTAGCGGGCACTACCTACGAGCAGTACTTC. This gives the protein CASSFLAGTTYEQYF. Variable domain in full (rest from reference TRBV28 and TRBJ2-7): DVKVTQSSRYLVKRTGEKVFLECVQDMDHENMFWYRQDPGLGLRLIYFSYDVKMKEKGDIPEGYSVSREKKERFSLILESASTNQTSMYLCASSFLAGTTYEQYFGPGTRLTVT.

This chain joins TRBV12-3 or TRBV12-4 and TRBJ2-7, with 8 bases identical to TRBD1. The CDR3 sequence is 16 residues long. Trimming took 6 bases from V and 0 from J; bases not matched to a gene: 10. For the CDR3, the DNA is TGTGCCAGCAGGCGATCCGGGACAGGAGCCTCCTACGAGCAGTACTTC. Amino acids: CASRRSGTGASYEQYF.